This TCR beta chain is drawn from a study of beta chain features in type 1 diabetes. The CDR3 length is 13 residues. V shed 1 base and J shed 3 bases, with 7 bases lying between them. Germline loops: CDR1 SGHVS, CDR2 FNYEAQ. Notes on this clone: Its antigen is not known.

Study findings and constraints: Shorter templates may be favored by PCR, equally so in patients and controls.

Isolated RNA was reverse transcribed in full, so expressed TCRB transcripts were sequenced. The protocol was immunoSEQ multiplex PCR, while the TCRdb copy is restricted to in-frame clones and leaves out a portion. The sample has about 900,000 clones, about a sixth seen once. There was one heparinised blood draw per donor, averaging around 100 mL. Sorting with CD45RO/CCR7/CD25/CD127/CD95/CD27 yielded naive, central memory, regulatory and stem-like memory CD4+ cells. This receptor was taken from a woman between 18 and 30 years old in good health. The chain carries TRBV7-6 and TRBJ2-7; D call uncertain. The material sequenced was naive CD4+ T cells from blood. The CDR3 is CASSLGPGYEQYF. CDR3 nucleotides: TGTGCCAGCAGCTTAGGACCAGGCTACGAGCAGTACTTC.